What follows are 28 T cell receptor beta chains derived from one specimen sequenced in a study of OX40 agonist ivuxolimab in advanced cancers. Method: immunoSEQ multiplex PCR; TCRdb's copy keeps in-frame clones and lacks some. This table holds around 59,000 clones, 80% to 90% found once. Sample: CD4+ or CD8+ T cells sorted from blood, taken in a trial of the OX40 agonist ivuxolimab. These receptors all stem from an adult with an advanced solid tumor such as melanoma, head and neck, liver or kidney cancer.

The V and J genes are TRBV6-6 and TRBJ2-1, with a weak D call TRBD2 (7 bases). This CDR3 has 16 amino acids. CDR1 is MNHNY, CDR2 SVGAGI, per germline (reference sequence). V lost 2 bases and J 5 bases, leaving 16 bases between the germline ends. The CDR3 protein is CASSYRGSGNNNEQFF. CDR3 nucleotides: TGTGCCAGCAGTTACAGGGGGAGCGGGAACAACAATGAGCAGTTCTTC.

This chain's CDR3 is CASSPRLGSGRGGTYEQYF. The DNA of the CDR3 is TGTGCCAGCAGCCCCCGACTGGGTAGCGGCAGGGGTGGGACCTACGAGCAGTACTTC. The chain carries TRBV11-2 and TRBJ2-7; the D gene could be TRBD1 or TRBD2 (6 bases each). Per germline, CDR1 SGHAT and CDR2 FQNNGV. Deletions cut 5 bases from V and 2 bases from J, with 28 bases between. The CDR3 runs to 19 residues.

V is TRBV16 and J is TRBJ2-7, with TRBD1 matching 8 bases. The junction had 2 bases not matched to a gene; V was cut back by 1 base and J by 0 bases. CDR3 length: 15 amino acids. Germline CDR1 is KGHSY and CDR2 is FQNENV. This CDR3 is CASSQWTGSSYEQYV. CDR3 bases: TGTGCCAGCAGCCAATGGACAGGGAGCTCCTACGAGCAGTACGTC.

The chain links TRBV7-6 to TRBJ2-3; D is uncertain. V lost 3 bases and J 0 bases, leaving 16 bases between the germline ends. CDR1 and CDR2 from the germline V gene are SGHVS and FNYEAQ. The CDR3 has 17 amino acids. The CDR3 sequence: CASSLVLDGESTDTQYF. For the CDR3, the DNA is TGTGCCAGCAGCTTGGTACTCGACGGAGAGAGCACAGATACGCAGTATTTT.

The CDR3 DNA reads as TGTGCCAGCAGCTTAGGGGACAGGGGATCAGATACGCAGTATTTT. Residues: CASSLGDRGSDTQYF. This rearrangement joins TRBV11-2 to TRBJ2-3; 10 bases are shared with TRBD1. V was pared by 1 base and J by 4 bases, with 2 bases of the junction left unmatched. This CDR3 contains 15 residues. Germline loops: CDR1 SGHAT, CDR2 FQNNGV.

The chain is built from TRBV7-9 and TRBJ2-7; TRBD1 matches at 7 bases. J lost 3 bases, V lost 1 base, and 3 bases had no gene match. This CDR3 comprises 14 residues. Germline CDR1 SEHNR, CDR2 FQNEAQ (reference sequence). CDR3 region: CASSLGDSNYEQYF. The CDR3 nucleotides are TGTGCCAGCAGCTTAGGGGACAGCAACTACGAGCAGTACTTC.

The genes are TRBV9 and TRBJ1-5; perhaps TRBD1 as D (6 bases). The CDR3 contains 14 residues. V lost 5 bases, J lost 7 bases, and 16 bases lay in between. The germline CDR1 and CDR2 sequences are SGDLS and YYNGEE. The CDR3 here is CASSRGAPLQPQHF. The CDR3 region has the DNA TGTGCCAGCAGTAGGGGGGCTCCCCTCCAGCCCCAGCATTTT.

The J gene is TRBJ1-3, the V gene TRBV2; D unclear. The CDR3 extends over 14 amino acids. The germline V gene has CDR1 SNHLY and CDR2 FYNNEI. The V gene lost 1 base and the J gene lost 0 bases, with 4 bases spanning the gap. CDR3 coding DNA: TGTGCCAGCAGTGAAGGAGGCTCTGGAAACACCATATATTTT. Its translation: CASSEGGSGNTIYF.

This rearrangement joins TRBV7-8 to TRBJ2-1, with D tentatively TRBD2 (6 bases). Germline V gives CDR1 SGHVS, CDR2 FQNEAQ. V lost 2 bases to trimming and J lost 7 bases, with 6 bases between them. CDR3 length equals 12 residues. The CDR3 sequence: CASSLRGNEQFF. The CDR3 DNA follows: TGTGCCAGCAGCTTACGGGGGAATGAGCAGTTCTTC.

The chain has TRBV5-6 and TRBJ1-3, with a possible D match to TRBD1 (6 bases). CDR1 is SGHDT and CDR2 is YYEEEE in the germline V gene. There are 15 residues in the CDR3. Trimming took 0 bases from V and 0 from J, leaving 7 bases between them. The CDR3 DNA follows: TGTGCCAGCAGCTTGGGGACAGTCTCTGGAAACACCATATATTTT. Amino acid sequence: CASSLGTVSGNTIYF.

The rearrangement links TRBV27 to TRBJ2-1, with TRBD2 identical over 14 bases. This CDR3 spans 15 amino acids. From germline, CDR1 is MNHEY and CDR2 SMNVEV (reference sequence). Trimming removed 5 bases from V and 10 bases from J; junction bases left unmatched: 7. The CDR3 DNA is TGTGCCAGCAGTGGGGGGACTAGCGGGAGAGGCGAGCAGTTCTTC. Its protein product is CASSGGTSGRGEQFF.

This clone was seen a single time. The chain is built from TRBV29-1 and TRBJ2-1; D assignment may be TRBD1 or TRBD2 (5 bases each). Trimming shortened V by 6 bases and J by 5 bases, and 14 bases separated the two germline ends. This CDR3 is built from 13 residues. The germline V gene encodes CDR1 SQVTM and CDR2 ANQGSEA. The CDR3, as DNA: TGCAGCGTCCCCAGGGTGGGGGACAATGAGCAGTTCTTC. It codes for CSVPRVGDNEQFF.

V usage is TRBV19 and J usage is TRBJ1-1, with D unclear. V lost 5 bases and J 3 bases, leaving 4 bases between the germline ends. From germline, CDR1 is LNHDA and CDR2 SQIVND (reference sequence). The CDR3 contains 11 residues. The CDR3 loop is CASSLYTEAFF. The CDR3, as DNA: TGTGCCAGTAGTTTATACACTGAAGCTTTCTTT.

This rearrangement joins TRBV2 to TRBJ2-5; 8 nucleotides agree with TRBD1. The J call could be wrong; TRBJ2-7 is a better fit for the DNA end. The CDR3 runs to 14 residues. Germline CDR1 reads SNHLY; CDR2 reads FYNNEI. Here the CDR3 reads CASSGPGQAYEQYF. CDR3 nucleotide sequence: TGTGCCAGCAGTGGGCCGGGACAGGCCTACGAGCAGTACTTC.

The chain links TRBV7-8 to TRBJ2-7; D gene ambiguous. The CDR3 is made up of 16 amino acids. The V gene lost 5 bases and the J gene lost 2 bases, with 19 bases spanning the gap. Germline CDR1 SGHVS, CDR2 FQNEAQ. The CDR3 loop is CASSGALGSVAYEQYF. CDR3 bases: TGTGCCAGCAGCGGAGCCCTCGGATCCGTGGCCTACGAGCAGTACTTC.

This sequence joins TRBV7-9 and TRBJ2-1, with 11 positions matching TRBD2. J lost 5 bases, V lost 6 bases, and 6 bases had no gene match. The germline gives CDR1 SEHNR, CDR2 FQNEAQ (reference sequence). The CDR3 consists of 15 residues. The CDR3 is CASRLLAGADNEQFF. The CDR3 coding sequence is TGTGCCAGCAGGCTACTAGCGGGAGCTGACAATGAGCAGTTCTTC.

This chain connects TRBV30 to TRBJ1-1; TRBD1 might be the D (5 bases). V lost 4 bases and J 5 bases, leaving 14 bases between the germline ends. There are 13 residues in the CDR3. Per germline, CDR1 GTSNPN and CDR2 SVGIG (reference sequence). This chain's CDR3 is CAWIPGVNTEAFF. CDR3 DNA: TGTGCCTGGATACCGGGGGTTAATACTGAAGCTTTCTTT.

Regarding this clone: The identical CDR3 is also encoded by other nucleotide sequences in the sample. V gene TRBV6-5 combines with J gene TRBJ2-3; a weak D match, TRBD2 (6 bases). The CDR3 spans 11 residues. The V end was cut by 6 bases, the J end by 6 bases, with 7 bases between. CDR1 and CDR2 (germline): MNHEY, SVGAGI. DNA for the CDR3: TGTGCCAGCAGCAGCGGGGATACGCAGTATTTT. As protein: CASSSGDTQYF.

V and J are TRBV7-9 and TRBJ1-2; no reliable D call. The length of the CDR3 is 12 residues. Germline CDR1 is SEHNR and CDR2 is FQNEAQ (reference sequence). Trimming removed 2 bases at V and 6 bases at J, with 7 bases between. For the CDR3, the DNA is TGTGCCAGCAGCTTAACGTTCGATGGCTACACCTTC. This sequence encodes CASSLTFDGYTF.

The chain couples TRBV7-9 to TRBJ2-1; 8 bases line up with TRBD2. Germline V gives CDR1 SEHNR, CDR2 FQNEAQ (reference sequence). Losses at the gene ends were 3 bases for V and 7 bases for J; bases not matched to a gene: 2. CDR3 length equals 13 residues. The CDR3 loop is CASSLGLVNEQFF. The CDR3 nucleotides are TGTGCCAGCAGCTTGGGACTAGTTAATGAGCAGTTCTTC.

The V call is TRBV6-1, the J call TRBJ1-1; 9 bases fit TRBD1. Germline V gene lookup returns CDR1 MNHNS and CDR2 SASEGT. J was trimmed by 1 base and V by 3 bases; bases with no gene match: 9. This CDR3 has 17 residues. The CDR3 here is CASSDLHRGLGNTEAFF. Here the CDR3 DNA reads TGTGCCAGCAGTGATCTGCACAGGGGGCTCGGGAACACTGAAGCTTTCTTT.

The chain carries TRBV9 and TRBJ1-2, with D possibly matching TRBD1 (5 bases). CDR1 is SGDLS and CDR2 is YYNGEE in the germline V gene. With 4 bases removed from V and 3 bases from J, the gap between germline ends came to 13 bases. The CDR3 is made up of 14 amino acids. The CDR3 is CASSPFSGDYGYTF. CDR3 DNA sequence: TGTGCCAGCAGCCCCTTCTCGGGGGACTATGGCTACACCTTC. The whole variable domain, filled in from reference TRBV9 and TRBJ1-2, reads DSGVTQTPKHLITATGQRVTLRCSPRSGDLSVYWYQQSLDQGLQFLIQYYNGEERAKGNILERFSAQQFPDLHSELNLSSLELGDSALYFCASSPFSGDYGYTFGSGTRLTVV.

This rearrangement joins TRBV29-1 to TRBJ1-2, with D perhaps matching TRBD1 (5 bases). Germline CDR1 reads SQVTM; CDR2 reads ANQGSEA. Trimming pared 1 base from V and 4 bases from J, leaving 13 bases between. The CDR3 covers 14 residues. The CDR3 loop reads CSVEVGDGSYGYTF. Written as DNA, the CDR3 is TGCAGCGTTGAAGTTGGGGACGGATCCTATGGCTACACCTTC. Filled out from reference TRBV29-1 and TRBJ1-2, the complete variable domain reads SAVISQKPSRDICQRGTSLTIQCQVDSQVTMMFWYRQQPGQSLTLIATANQGSEATYESGFVIDKFPISRPNLTFSTLTVSNMSPEDSSIYLCSVEVGDGSYGYTFGSGTRLTVV.

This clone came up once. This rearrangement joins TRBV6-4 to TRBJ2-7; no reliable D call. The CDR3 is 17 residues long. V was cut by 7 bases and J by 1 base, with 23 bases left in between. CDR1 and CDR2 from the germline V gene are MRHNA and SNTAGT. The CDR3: CASTLPGVSWESYEQYV. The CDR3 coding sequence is TGTGCCAGCACCCTCCCCGGCGTCTCCTGGGAATCCTACGAGCAGTACGTC.

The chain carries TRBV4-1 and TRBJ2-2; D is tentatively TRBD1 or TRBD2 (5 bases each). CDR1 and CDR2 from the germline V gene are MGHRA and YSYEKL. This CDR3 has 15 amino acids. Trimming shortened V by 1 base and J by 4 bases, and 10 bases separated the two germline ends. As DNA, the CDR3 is TGCGCCAGCAGCCAAGTTTCAGGGACCACCGGGGAGCTGTTTTTT. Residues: CASSQVSGTTGELFF.

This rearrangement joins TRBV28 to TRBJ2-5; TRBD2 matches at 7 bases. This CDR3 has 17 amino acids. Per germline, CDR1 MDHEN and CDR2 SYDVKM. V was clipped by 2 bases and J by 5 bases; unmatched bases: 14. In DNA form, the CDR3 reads TGTGCCAGCAGTTTAGGGACGAGGACTAGTAGTTCGGAGACCCAGTACTTC. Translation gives CASSLGTRTSSSETQYF.

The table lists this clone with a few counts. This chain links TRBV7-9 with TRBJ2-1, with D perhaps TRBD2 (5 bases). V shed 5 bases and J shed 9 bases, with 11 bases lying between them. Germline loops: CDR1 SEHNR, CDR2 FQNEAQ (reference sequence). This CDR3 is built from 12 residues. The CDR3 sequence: CASSRIEGEQFF. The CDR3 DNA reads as TGTGCCAGCAGCCGGATTGAGGGTGAGCAGTTCTTC.

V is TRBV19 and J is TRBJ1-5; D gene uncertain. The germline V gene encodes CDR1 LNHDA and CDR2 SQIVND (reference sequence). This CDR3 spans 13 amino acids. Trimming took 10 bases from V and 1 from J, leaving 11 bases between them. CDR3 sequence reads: CATDGLSNQPQHF. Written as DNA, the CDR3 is TGTGCCACGGACGGTTTGAGCAATCAGCCCCAGCATTTT.